The clone carrying this T cell receptor (beta chain) was observed many times. Antigen specificity is unknown. The sample originates from a study of T cell repertoires in cytomegalovirus infection. General study findings and limits: Predominance within the ex vivo response was attributable to HLA-C-restricted CMV-specific TCR beta clonotypes.

MiXCR, applied by TCRdb to the reads, yields one record per CDR3 protein. The table includes more than 500,000 distinct CDR3 sequences, 15% to 20% detected once. Material: CD8+ T cells from PBMCs. The clonotype originates from a human donor in good health (CMV status not recorded). Some clones in this sample may be carry-over from other donors' samples.

CDR3 loop: CASSQVPLGGDSYNEQFF. The CDR3, as DNA: TGTGCCAGCAGCCAAGTTCCCCTCGGGGGCGACTCCTACAATGAGCAGTTCTTC. The chain carries TRBV4-2 and TRBJ2-1; D possibly uses TRBD1 or TRBD2 (6 bases each). Trimming took 1 base from V and 0 from J, leaving 16 bases between them. The CDR3 loop spans 18 amino acids. Germline V gene sequence: CDR1 LGHNA, CDR2 YNFKEQ.